This TCR beta chain was observed in a study of blood T cells in healthy people across ages. Together with a sample-barcoded 5' primer, a J-beta primer mix was included in a second PCR lasting about 6 to 11 cycles. TCRdb re-analysed the 5' RACE reads in MiXCR, keeping a single row per CDR3 protein. The data hold 750,000 to 850,000 distinct CDR3 sequences, with 20% to 30% observed a single time. Isolation recovered at least 7 million PBMCs from every sample. CDR3 length equals 15 residues. From germline, CDR1 is MNHEY and CDR2 SVGAGI. The same data also went into a second study, on T cells of mothers and their children. According to that study: The data showed no persistent microchimeric T cell clones.

V is TRBV6-5 and J is TRBJ2-5; 11 bases line up with TRBD1. The last part of the DNA fits TRBJ2-7 better; the J call may be wrong. The specimen sequenced was blood. The clonotype originates from a boy under 18 in good health. The CDR3 region is CASSQSTGTGGEQYF. In nucleotides, the CDR3 is TGTGCCAGCAGTCAGTCGACCGGGACAGGGGGCGAGCAGTACTTC.